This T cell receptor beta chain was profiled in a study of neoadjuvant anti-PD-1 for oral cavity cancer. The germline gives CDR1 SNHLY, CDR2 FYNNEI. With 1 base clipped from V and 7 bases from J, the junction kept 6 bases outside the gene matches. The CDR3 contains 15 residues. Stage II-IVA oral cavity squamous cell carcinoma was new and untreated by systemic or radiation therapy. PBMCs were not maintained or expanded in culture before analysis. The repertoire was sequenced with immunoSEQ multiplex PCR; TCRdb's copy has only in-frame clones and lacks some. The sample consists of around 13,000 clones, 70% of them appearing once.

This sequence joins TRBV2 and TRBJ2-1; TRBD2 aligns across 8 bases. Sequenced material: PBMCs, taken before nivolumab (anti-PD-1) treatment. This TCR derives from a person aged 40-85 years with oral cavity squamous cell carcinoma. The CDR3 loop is CASSEERGGKNEQFF. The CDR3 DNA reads TGTGCCAGCAGTGAAGAACGCGGGGGGAAAAATGAGCAGTTCTTC.